This T cell receptor beta chain was found in a study of T cells in Graves' hyperthyroidism and ophthalmopathy. Researchers took RNA transcripts and amplified the TCR beta CDR3 regions from them. The HTBI primer set served for first-round RT-PCR of the TCR CDR3. TCRdb analysed the multiplex PCR reads with MiXCR anew, one entry per CDR3 protein. The data show some 700,000 distinct CDR3 sequences, 15% to 20% seen once. The germline gives CDR1 SEHNR, CDR2 FQNEAQ (reference sequence). The V end lost 5 bases, the J end lost 7 bases, and 24 bases lay between the germline ends. The CDR3 totals 16 residues. Patients counted as stable if ophthalmopathy did not develop within 18 months. General observations from the study: Researchers report that a 13 V-J model separated ophthalmopathy from stable hyperthyroidism.

A few counts support this clonotype. Its target is unknown. The receptor was isolated from a man aged 45-60 years with Graves' hyperthyroidism. The gene calls are TRBV7-9 and TRBJ2-7, with a possible D match to TRBD1 (6 bases). Input material: blood. In DNA form, the CDR3 reads TGTGCCAGCAGCCAGAATTACAGGGAAAGGATGAGGGAGCAGTACTTC. Encoded protein: CASSQNYRERMREQYF.